These 10 T cell receptor beta chains came from one sample sequenced in a study of blood T cell repertoires in COVID-19. Produced via immunoSEQ multiplex PCR; TCRdb's table is partial and in-frame only. The sample lists roughly 24,000 clones; approximately 91% were seen once. The sequencing sample was made of peripheral blood. These receptors originate from a man in his 70s with COVID-19, enrolled during active disease.

The chain combines TRBV27 with TRBJ1-3, with TRBD1 as a possible D gene (6 bases). The CDR3 is 15 residues long. Germline-derived CDR1 and CDR2 are MNHEY and SMNVEV (reference sequence). Trimming removed 8 bases at V and 3 bases at J, with 17 bases between. CDR3 region: CASARAGTFGNTIYF. The CDR3, as DNA: TGTGCCAGCGCGCGAGCAGGGACATTTGGAAACACCATATATTTT.

This clone was observed once. This chain connects TRBV27 to TRBJ2-7; 8 bases match TRBD1. V lost 2 bases to trimming and J lost 2 bases; unmatched junction nucleotides: 2. This CDR3 region has 14 residues. In germline, CDR1 is MNHEY, CDR2 SMNVEV (reference sequence). The CDR3 coding sequence is TGTGCCAGCAGTTTACTGGGACAGGCCTACGAGCAGTACTTC. Amino acids: CASSLLGQAYEQYF.

In its sample, this clone was seen a few times. The chain employs TRBV30 and TRBJ2-1; D is perhaps TRBD1 (5 bases). CDR3 size: 17 residues. Looked up from germline, CDR1 is GTSNPN and CDR2 is SVGIG (reference sequence). V lost 0 bases, J lost 8 bases, and 23 bases lay in between. The CDR3 coding sequence is TGTGCCTGGAGTGTACATCGTGGGCAGGGTAAAGCCGATGAGCAGTTCTTC. It yields the protein CAWSVHRGQGKADEQFF.

Concerning this clone: An end of the junction differs from the germline gene, which may be a read error. The V call is TRBV5-6, the J call TRBJ1-2, with 7 positions matching TRBD1. Germline V lookup: CDR1 SGHDT, CDR2 YYEEEE. This CDR3 has 12 residues. The CDR3 bases are TGTGCCAGCAGCTTGCTCCAGACAGGGACATCCTTC. This gives the protein CASSLLQTGTSF.

This clone appeared once. The genes are TRBV7-9 and TRBJ2-5, with 7 bases fitting TRBD2. V lost 0 bases and J lost 4; bases outside the gene matches: 2. The CDR3 is 14 residues long. Germline CDR1 is SEHNR and CDR2 is FQNEAQ (reference sequence). The CDR3 DNA is TGTGCCAGCAGCTTAGCTAGCGGGCTAGAGACCCAGTACTTC. Residues: CASSLASGLETQYF.

This clone appeared a single time. The rearrangement joins TRBV3-1 (or the pseudogene TRBV3-2) to TRBJ2-2; 7 bases are shared with TRBD1. CDR3 length: 14 amino acids. From germline, CDR1 is LGHDT and CDR2 YNNKEL (reference sequence). J lost 4 bases, V lost 4 bases, and 3 bases had no gene match. The CDR3 is CASSRQGFTGELFF. CDR3 bases: TGTGCCAGCAGCCGACAGGGTTTCACCGGGGAGCTGTTTTTT.

The J gene is TRBJ1-1, the V gene TRBV5-5; TRBD1 matches at 7 bases. Germline V gene lookup returns CDR1 SGHKS and CDR2 YYEKEE (reference sequence). This CDR3 is 16 amino acids long. V lost 3 bases to trimming and J lost 0 bases; unmatched junction nucleotides: 8. CDR3 in amino acids: CASSSDRDRMNTEAFF. Here the CDR3 DNA reads TGTGCCAGCAGCTCAGACAGGGACCGGATGAACACTGAAGCTTTCTTT.

The chain combines TRBV10-3 with TRBJ1-4, with 7 nucleotides matching TRBD1. CDR1 is ENHRY, CDR2 SYGVKD, per germline. V gave up 6 bases and J gave up 4 bases; unmatched junction bases: 5. CDR3 length: 14 amino acids. The CDR3 DNA is TGTGCCATCAGCACCGGGACAGATAATGAAAAACTGTTTTTT. This translates into CAISTGTDNEKLFF.

The chain recombines TRBV10-3 with TRBJ2-5, with D tentatively TRBD1 (6 bases). Trimming cost V 3 bases and J 5 bases, with 13 bases left between them. Germline values: CDR1 ENHRY, CDR2 SYGVKD. The CDR3 contains 14 residues. This chain's CDR3 is CAISESGGLETQYF. The CDR3 DNA reads as TGTGCCATCAGTGAAAGTGGGGGCTTGGAGACCCAGTACTTC.

This clone was found a few times. The V gene is TRBV18, the J gene TRBJ1-1; 8 bases match TRBD1. This CDR3 has 13 residues. CDR1 and CDR2 from the germline V gene are KGHSH and LQKENI. Germline trimming cut 6 bases from V and 3 bases from J; bases unmatched to any gene: 3. CDR3 sequence reads: CASSRGQDTEAFF. The CDR3 coding sequence is TGTGCCAGCTCTCGGGGACAGGACACTGAAGCTTTCTTT.